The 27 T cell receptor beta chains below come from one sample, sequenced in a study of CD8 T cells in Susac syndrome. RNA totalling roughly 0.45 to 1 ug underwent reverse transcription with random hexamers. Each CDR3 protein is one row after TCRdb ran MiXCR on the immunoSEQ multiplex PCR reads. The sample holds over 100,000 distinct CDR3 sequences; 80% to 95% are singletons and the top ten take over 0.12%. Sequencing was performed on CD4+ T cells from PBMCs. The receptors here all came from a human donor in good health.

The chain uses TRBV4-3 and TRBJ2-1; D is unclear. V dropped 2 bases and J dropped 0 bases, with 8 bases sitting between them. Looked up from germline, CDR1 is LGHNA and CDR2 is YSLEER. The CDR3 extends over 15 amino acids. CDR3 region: CASSQTQTSYNEQFF. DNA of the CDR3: TGCGCCAGCAGCCAAACGCAGACCTCCTACAATGAGCAGTTCTTC.

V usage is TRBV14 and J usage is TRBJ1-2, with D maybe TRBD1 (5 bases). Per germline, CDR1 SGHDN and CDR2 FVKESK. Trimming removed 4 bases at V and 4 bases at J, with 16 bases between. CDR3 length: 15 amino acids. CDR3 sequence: CASSRPGGSTYGYTF. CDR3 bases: TGTGCCAGCAGCCGGCCCGGGGGAAGTACCTATGGCTACACCTTC.

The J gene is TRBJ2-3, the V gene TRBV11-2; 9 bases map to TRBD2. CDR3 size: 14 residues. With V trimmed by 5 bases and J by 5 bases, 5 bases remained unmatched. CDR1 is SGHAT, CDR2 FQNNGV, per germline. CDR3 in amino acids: CASSRSGGQDTQYF. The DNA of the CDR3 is TGTGCCAGCAGCCGTAGCGGGGGCCAAGATACGCAGTATTTT.

CDR3 coding DNA: TGTGCCAGCAGTCAACAGGGGGCAGGGAAGACCCAGTACTTC. Protein: CASSQQGAGKTQYF. The chain employs TRBV28 and TRBJ2-5; TRBD1 matches at 9 bases. CDR3 length equals 14 residues. V gave up 5 bases and J gave up 6 bases; unmatched junction bases: 7. Germline-derived CDR1 and CDR2 are MDHEN and SYDVKM.

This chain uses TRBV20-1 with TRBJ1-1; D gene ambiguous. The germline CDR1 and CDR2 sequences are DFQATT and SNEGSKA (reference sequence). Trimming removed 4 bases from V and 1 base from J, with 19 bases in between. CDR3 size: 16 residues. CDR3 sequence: CSATPSGEVWNTEAFF. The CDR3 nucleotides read TGCAGTGCTACGCCGTCCGGTGAGGTCTGGAACACTGAAGCTTTCTTT.

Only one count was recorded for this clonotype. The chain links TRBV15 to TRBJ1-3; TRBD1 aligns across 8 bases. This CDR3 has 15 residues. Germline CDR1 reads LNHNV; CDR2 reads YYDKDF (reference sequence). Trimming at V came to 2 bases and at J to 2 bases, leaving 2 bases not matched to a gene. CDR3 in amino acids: CATSRRTGTGNTIYF. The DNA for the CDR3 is TGTGCCACCAGCAGACGGACAGGGACTGGAAACACCATATATTTT.

This CDR3 is CASSPPGQYYNEQFF. As DNA, the CDR3 is TGTGCCAGCAGCCCGCCCGGACAGTACTACAATGAGCAGTTCTTC. The V call is TRBV5-4, the J call TRBJ2-1, with TRBD1 as a possible D gene (6 bases). CDR3 length equals 15 residues. The V gene's germline CDR1 is SGHNT and CDR2 YYREEE (reference sequence). Between the trimmed V and J ends, which lost 4 bases and 3 bases, there was a span of 14 bases. Drawing the rest from reference TRBV5-4 and TRBJ2-1, the complete variable domain is ETGVTQSPTHLIKTRGQQVTLRCSSQSGHNTVSWYQQALGQGPQFIFQYYREEENGRGNFPPRFSGLQFPNYSSELNVNALELDDSALYLCASSPPGQYYNEQFFGPGTRLTVL.

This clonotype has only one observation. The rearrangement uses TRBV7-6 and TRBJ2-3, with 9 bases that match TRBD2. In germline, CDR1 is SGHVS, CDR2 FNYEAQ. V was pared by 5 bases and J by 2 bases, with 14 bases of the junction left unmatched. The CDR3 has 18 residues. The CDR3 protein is CASSRSSGGPGLTDTQYF. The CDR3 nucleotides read TGTGCCAGCAGCCGTAGTAGCGGGGGACCTGGCCTCACAGATACGCAGTATTTT. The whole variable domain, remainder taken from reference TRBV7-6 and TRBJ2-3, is GAGVSQSPRYKVTKRGQDVALRCDPISGHVSLYWYRQALGQGPEFLTYFNYEAQQDKSGLPNDRFSAERPEGSISTLTIQRTEQRDSAMYRCASSRSSGGPGLTDTQYFGPGTRLTVL.

CDR3 protein: CASSQDRFNSPLHF. The CDR3 region has the DNA TGCGCCAGCAGCCAAGACAGGTTCAATTCACCCCTCCACTTT. The chain is built from TRBV4-3 and TRBJ1-6, with unresolved D. The CDR3 is 14 residues long. V was trimmed by 0 bases and J by 7 bases, leaving 7 bases between them. Germline V CDR1 and CDR2: LGHNA, YSLEER.

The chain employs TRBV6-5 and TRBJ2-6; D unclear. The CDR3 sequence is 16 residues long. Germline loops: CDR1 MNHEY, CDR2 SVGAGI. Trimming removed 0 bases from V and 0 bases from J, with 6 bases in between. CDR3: CASSYSIGSGANVLTF. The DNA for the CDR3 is TGTGCCAGCAGTTACTCGATAGGCTCTGGGGCCAACGTCCTGACTTTC.

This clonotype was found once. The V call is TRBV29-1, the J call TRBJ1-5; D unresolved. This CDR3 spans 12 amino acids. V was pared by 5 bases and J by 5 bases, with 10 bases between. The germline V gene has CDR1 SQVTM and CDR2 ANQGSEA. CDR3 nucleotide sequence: TGCAGCGTTAGTGGGAAAGATCAGCCCCAGCATTTT. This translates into CSVSGKDQPQHF.

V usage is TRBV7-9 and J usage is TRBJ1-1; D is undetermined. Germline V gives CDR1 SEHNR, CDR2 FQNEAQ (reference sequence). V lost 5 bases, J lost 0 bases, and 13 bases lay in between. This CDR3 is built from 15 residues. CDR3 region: CASSRAGNMNTEAFF. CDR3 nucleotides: TGTGCCAGCAGCCGGGCAGGTAACATGAACACTGAAGCTTTCTTT.

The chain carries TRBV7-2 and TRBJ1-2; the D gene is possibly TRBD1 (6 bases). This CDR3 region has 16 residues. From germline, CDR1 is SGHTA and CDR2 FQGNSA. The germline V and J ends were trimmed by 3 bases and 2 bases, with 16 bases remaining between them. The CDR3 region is CASSLGQGTMNYGYTF. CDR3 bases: TGTGCCAGCAGCTTGGGGCAGGGGACCATGAACTATGGCTACACCTTC.

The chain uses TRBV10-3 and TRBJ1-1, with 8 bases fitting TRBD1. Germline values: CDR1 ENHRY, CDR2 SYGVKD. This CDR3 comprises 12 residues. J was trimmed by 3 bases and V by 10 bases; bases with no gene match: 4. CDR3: CANGQGDTEAFF. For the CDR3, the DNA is TGTGCCAACGGACAGGGTGACACTGAAGCTTTCTTT.

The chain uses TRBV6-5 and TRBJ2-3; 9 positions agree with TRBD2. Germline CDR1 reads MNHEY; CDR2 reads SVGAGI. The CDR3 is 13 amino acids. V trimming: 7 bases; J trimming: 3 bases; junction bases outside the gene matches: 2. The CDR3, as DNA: TGTGCCAGCAATAGCGGGGGAACAGATACGCAGTATTTT. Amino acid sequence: CASNSGGTDTQYF.

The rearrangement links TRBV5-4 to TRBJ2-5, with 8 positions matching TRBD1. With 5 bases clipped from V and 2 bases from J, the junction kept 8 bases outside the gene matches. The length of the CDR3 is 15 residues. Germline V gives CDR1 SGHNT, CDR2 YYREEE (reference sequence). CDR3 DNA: TGTGCCAGCAGGCGAGGACAGGGAACACAAGAGACCCAGTACTTC. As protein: CASRRGQGTQETQYF.

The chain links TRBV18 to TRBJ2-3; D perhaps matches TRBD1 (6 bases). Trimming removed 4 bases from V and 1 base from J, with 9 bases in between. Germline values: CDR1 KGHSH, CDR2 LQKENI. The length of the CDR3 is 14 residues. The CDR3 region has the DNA TGTGCCAGCTCACACAGGGAACGCACAGATACGCAGTATTTT. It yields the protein CASSHRERTDTQYF.

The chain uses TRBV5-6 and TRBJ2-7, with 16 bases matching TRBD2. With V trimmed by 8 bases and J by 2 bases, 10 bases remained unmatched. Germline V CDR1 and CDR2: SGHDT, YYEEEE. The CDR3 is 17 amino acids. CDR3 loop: CASSAGLAGGWPYEQYF. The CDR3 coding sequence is TGTGCCAGTAGTGCGGGACTAGCGGGGGGGTGGCCCTACGAGCAGTACTTC.

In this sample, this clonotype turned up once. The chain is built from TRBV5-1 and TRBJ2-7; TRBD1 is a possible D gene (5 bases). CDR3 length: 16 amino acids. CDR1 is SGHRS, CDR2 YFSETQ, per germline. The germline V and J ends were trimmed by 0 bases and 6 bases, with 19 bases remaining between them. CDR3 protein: CASSLDPQATWVEQYF. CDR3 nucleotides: TGCGCCAGCAGCTTGGATCCACAGGCCACATGGGTCGAGCAGTACTTC.

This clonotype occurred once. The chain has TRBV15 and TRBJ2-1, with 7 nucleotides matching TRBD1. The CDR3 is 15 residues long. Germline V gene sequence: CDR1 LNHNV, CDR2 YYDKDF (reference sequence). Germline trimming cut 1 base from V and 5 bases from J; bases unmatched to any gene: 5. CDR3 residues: CATSRGQGGHNEQFF. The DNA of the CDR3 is TGTGCCACCAGCAGAGGACAGGGTGGTCACAATGAGCAGTTCTTC.

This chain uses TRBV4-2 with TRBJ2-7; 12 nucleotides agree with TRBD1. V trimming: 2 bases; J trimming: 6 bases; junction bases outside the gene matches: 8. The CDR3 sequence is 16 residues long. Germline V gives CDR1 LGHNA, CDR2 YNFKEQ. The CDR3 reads CASSQLPGQGATEQYF. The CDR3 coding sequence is TGTGCCAGCAGCCAACTTCCGGGACAGGGGGCTACCGAGCAGTACTTC.

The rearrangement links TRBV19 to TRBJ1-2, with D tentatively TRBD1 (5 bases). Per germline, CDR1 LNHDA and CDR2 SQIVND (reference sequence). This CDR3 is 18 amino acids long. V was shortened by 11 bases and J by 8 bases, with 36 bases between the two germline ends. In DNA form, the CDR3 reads TGTGCCTCGGCAATCCCGCTCAGGGATGAAATGTCTTTGAGGGGCTACACCTTC. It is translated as CASAIPLRDEMSLRGYTF.

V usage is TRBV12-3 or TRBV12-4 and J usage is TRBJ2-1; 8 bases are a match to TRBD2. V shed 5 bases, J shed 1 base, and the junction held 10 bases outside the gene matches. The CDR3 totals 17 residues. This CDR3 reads CASSPSGRRWSYNEQFF. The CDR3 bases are TGTGCCAGCAGTCCTAGCGGGCGAAGGTGGTCCTACAATGAGCAGTTCTTC.

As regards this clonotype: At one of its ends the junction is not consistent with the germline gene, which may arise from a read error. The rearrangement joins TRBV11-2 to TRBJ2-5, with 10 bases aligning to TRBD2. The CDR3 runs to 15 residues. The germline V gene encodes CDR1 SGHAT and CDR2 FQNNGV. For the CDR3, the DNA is TGTGCCAGCAGCCCGAGCGGGGGGGCCCAAGGGACCCAGTACTTC. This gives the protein CASSPSGGAQGTQYF.

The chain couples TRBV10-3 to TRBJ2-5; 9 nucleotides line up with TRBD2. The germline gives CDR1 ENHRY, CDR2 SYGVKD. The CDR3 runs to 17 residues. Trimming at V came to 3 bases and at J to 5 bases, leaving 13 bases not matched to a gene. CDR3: CAISDPAGGGEGETQYF. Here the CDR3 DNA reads TGTGCCATCAGTGATCCAGCGGGGGGAGGAGAGGGGGAGACCCAGTACTTC.

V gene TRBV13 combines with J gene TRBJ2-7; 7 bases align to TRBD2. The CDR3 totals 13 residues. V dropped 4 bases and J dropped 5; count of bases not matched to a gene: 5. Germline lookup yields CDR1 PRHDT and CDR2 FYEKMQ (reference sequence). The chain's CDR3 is CASSSRGRNEQYF. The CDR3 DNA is TGTGCCAGCAGCTCCCGCGGGAGAAACGAGCAGTACTTC. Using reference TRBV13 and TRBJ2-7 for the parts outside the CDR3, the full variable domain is AAGVIQSPRHLIKEKRETATLKCYPIPRHDTVYWYQQGPGQDPQFLISFYEKMQSDKGSIPDRFSAQQFSDYHSELNMSSLELGDSALYFCASSSRGRNEQYFGPGTRLTVT.

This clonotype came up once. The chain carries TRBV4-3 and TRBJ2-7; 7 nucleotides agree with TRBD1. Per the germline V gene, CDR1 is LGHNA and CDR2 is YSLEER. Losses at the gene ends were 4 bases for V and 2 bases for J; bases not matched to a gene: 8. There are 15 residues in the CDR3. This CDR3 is CASSPWYRGPYEQYF. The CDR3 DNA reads TGCGCCAGCAGCCCCTGGTACAGGGGCCCCTACGAGCAGTACTTC.